This TCR beta chain was found in a study of T-cell reconstitution after alpha-beta-depleted transplantation in children. Study-wide findings and caveats: T cells produced anew were the main source of T-cell counts and diversity one year after transplant. Some patients showed high day-60 TCRbeta diversity, which derived from surviving recipient T cells and thymic progenitors. Alpha-beta T cells present about two months after transplant were reported to originate from several hundred expanded graft clones.

Unique molecular identifiers featured in how the TCRbeta library was prepared. TCRdb reprocessed the PCR reads with MiXCR, giving one entry per CDR3 protein. The sample includes 500,000 to 750,000 distinct CDR3 sequences, approximately 30% of them seen just once. This clonotype showed up just a few times. Its antigen remains unidentified. With V trimmed by 4 bases and J by 4 bases, 6 bases remained unmatched. The CDR3 extends over 15 amino acids. The germline V gene encodes CDR1 MDHEN and CDR2 SYDVKM. The genes are TRBV28 and TRBJ2-3; 9 positions agree with TRBD2. This sequence originates from a boy less than two years old with Wiskott-Aldrich syndrome, due to receive a stem cell transplant. The source was PBMCs, collected before TCRalphabeta/CD19-depleted stem cell transplant. CDR3 DNA sequence: TGTGCCAGCAGTTATCTGACTAGCGGAGCAGATACGCAGTATTTT. Translated: CASSYLTSGADTQYF.